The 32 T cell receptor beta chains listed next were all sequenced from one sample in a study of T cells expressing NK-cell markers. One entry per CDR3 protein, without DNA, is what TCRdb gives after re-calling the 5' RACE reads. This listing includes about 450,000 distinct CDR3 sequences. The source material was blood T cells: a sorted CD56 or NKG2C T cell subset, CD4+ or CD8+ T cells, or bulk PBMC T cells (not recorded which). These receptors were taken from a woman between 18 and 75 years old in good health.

The CDR3 is CASSPTGPRGGEQYF. The rearrangement links TRBV18 to TRBJ2-7; TCRdb returns TRBD1, unconfirmable since there is no DNA. This CDR3 comprises 15 residues. Germline V gene sequence: CDR1 KGHSH, CDR2 LQKENI.

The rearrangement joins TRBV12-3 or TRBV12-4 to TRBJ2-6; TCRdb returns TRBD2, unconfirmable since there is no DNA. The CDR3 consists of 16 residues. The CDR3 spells CASSPQAGSGANVLTF.

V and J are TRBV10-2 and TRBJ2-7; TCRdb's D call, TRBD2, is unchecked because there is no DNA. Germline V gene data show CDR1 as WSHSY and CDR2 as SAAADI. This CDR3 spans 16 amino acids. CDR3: CASSESRGLAAYEQYF.

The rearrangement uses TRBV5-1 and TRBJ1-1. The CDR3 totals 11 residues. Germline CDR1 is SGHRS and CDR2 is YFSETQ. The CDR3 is CASIKITEAFF. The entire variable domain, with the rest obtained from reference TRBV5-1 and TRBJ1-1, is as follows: KAGVTQTPRYLIKTRGQQVTLSCSPISGHRSVSWYQQTPGQGLQFLFEYFSETQRNKGNFPGRFSGRQFSNSRSEMNVSTLELGDSALYLCASIKITEAFFGQGTRLTVV.

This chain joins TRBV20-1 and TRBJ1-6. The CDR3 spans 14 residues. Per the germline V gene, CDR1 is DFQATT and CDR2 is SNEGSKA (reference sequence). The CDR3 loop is CSASQDPSDSPLHF.

CDR3 sequence: CASSTGTADTEAFF. The J gene is TRBJ1-1, the V gene TRBV5-5; without DNA, the TCRdb call of TRBD1 cannot be checked. CDR3 size: 14 residues. Looked up from germline, CDR1 is SGHKS and CDR2 is YYEKEE (reference sequence).

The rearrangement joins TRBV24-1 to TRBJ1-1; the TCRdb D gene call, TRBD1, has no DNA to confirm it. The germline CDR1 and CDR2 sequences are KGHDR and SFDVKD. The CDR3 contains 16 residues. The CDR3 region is CATSGAAVGQNTEAFF.

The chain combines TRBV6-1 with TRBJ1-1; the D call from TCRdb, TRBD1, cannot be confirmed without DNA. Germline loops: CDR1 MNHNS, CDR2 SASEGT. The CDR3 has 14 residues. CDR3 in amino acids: CASGQGGRNTEAFF.

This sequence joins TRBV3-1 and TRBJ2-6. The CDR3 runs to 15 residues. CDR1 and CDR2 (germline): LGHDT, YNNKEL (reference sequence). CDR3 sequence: CASTPAWTGANVLTF.

The CDR3 loop is CSAGGLPSSYNEQFF. V is TRBV20-1 and J is TRBJ2-1; TCRdb names TRBD2, which stays unverified in the absence of DNA. Germline values: CDR1 DFQATT, CDR2 SNEGSKA (reference sequence). The CDR3 runs to 15 residues.

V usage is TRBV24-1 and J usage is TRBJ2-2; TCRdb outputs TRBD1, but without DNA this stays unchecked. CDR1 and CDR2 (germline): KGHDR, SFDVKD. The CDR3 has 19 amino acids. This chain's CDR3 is CATSDYPGRPNSNTGELFF.

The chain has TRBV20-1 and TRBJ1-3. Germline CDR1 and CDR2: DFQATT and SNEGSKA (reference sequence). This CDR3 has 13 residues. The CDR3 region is CSASMGSGNTIYF.

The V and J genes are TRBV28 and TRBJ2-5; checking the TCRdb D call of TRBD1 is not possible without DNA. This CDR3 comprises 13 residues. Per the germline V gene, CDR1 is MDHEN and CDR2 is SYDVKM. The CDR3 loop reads CASSLPALETQYF. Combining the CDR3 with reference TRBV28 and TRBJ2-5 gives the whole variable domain DVKVTQSSRYLVKRTGEKVFLECVQDMDHENMFWYRQDPGLGLRLIYFSYDVKMKEKGDIPEGYSVSREKKERFSLILESASTNQTSMYLCASSLPALETQYFGPGTRLLVL.

The CDR3 protein is CASSLVRGPNTEAFF. This sequence joins TRBV7-9 and TRBJ1-1. The CDR3 sequence is 15 residues long. Germline V gives CDR1 SEHNR, CDR2 FQNEAQ (reference sequence).

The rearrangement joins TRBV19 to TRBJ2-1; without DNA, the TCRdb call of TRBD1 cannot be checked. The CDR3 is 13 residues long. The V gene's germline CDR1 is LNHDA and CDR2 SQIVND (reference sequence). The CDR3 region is CASRNGIGHEQFF.

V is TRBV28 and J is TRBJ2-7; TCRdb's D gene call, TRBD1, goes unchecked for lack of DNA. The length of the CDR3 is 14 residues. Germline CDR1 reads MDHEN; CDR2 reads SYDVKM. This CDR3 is CASSYTGAAYEQYF.

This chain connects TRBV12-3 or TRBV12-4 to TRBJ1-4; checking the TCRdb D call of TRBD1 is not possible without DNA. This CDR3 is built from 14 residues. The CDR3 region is CASSLTGGHEKLFF.

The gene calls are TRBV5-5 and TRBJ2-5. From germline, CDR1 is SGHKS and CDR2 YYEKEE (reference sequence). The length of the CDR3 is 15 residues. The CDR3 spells CASSLSLRDQETQYF.

The CDR3 is CASSVAMVAGDTQYF. The V and J genes are TRBV9 and TRBJ2-3; TCRdb's D call, TRBD2, is unchecked because there is no DNA. Per the germline V gene, CDR1 is SGDLS and CDR2 is YYNGEE. The CDR3 consists of 15 residues.

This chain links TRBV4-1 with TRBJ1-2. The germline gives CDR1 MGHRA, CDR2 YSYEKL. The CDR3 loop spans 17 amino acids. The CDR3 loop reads CASSQLREPVSLAGYTF.

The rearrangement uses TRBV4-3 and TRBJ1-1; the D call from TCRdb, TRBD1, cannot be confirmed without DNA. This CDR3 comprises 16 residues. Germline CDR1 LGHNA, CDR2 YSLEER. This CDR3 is CASSQEMTGSNTEAFF.

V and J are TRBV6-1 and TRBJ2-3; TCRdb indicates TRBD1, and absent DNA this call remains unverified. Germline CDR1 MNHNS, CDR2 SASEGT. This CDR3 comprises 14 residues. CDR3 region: CASRLQGLEDTQYF.

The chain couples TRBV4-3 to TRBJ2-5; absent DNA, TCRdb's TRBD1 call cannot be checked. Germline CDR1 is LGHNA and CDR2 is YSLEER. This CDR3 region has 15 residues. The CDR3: CASSQEGEDGGTQYF.

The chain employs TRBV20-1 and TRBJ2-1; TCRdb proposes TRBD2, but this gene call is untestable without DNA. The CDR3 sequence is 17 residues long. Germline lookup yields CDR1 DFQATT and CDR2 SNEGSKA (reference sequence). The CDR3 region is CSARDWTSGGGYNEQFF.

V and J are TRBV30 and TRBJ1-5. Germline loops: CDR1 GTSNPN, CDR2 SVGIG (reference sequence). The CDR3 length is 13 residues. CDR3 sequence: CAWSVQGNQPQHF.

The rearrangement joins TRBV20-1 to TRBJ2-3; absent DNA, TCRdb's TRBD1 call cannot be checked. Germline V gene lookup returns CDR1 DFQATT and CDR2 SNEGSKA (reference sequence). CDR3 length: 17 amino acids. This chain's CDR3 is CSARVPHGQGATDTQYF.

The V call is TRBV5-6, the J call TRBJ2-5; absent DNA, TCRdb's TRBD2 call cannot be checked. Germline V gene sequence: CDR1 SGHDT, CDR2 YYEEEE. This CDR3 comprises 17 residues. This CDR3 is CASSLRGTSGRQETQYF.

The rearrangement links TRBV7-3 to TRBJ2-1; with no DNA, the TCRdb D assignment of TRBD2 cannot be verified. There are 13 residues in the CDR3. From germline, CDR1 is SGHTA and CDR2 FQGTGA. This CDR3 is CASSWTSGNEQFF.

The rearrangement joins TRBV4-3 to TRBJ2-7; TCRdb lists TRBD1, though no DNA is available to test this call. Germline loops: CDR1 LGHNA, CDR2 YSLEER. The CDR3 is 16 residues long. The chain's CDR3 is CASSQDTTGINYEQYF.

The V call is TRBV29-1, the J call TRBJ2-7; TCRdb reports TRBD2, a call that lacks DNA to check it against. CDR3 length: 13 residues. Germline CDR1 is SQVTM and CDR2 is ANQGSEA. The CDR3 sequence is CSVDQLGAGEQYF.

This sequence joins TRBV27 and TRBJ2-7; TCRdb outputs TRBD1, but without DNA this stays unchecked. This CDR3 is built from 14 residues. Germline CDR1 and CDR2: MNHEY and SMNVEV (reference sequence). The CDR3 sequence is CASSIRDRVNEQYF.

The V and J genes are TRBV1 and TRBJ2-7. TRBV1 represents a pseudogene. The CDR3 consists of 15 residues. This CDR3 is CTSSQDSASSYEQYF.